The present T cell receptor beta chain was sequenced within a study of blood T cell repertoires in COVID-19. Produced via immunoSEQ multiplex PCR; TCRdb's table is partial and in-frame only. This sample carries about 210,000 clones, over 80% of them seen once, and the ten largest clones take about 0.91%. In this sample, this clone turned up a few times. Germline V gene lookup returns CDR1 GTSNPN and CDR2 SVGIG (reference sequence). The V segment lost 2 bases and the J segment 5 bases; nucleotides outside the gene matches: 7. This CDR3 has 15 amino acids. The chain has TRBV30 and TRBJ1-5; 9 bases fit TRBD1. The material sequenced was peripheral blood. The sequence derives from a man aged 60-69 years with COVID-19, enrolled during active disease. The DNA of the CDR3 is TGTGCCTGGAGTTTCCGGGACAGGGCCTATCAGCCCCAGCATTTT. Translation gives CAWSFRDRAYQPQHF.